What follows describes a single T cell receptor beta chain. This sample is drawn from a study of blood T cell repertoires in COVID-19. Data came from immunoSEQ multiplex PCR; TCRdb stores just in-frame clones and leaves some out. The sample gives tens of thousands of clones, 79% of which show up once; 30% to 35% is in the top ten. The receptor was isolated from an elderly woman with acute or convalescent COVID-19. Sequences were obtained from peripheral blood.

CDR3 in amino acids: CASRKLRQGTNTGELFF. The CDR3 coding sequence is TGCGCCAGCAGGAAGCTTCGACAGGGGACAAACACCGGGGAGCTGTTTTTT. The chain is built from TRBV10-2 and TRBJ2-2; 8 positions match TRBD1. Unmatched junction bases numbered 11, after V lost 6 bases and J lost 2 bases. The CDR3 loop spans 17 amino acids. The germline CDR1 and CDR2 sequences are WSHSY and SAAADI.